The 27 T cell receptor beta chains in this list originate from one sample, sequenced in a study of blood T cell repertoires in COVID-19. The table came from immunoSEQ multiplex PCR; TCRdb's copy has only in-frame clones and leaves some out. The sample consists of 200,000 to 250,000 clones, around 86% of them appearing once. Material for sequencing was peripheral blood. The receptors derive from a woman aged 45-65 years with COVID-19, enrolled during active disease.

This chain uses TRBV2 with TRBJ2-3; 10 nucleotides line up with TRBD1. The CDR3 is 14 residues long. V dropped 8 bases and J dropped 2; count of bases not matched to a gene: 4. Germline CDR1 and CDR2: SNHLY and FYNNEI. Here the CDR3 DNA reads TGTGCCAGCGGGACAGGGGTTTTCACAGATACGCAGTATTTT. Translated: CASGTGVFTDTQYF.

This clone was seen only once. This sequence joins TRBV18 and TRBJ2-5; TRBD1 agrees at 12 bases. Germline CDR1 is KGHSH and CDR2 is LQKENI. There are 15 residues in the CDR3. The ends lost 2 bases at V and 5 bases at J; junction bases unmatched: 3. The CDR3 here is CASSPWDRGPETQYF. For the CDR3, the DNA is TGTGCCAGCTCACCATGGGACAGGGGGCCGGAGACCCAGTACTTC.

This sequence joins TRBV25-1 and TRBJ2-2, with D maybe TRBD2 (6 bases). The germline V gene has CDR1 MGHDK and CDR2 SYGVNS. The CDR3 length is 16 residues. Deletions cut 2 bases from V and 2 bases from J, with 12 bases between. This CDR3 reads CASSERRAGNTGELFF. In DNA form, the CDR3 reads TGTGCCAGCAGTGAAAGGAGGGCGGGAAACACCGGGGAGCTGTTTTTT.

The rearrangement joins TRBV30 to TRBJ1-5, with D tentatively TRBD1 (5 bases). Trimming stripped 0 bases from V and 7 bases from J, with 13 bases between. Per the germline V gene, CDR1 is GTSNPN and CDR2 is SVGIG (reference sequence). This CDR3 has 14 residues. CDR3 nucleotides: TGTGCCTGGAGTGTACACGGGGGAGGCCAGCCCCAGCATTTT. Translated: CAWSVHGGGQPQHF.

The chain joins TRBV5-1 to TRBJ2-5, with D hard to call. V was trimmed by 0 bases and J by 7 bases, leaving 10 bases between them. CDR3 length equals 13 residues. Germline V gives CDR1 SGHRS, CDR2 YFSETQ. CDR3 nucleotide sequence: TGCGCCAGCAGCTTGGACATTGATGCGACCCAGTACTTC. Translated, it gives CASSLDIDATQYF.

The chain has TRBV27 and TRBJ1-6, with D unclear. Per germline, CDR1 MNHEY and CDR2 SMNVEV (reference sequence). Trimming left V 5 bases short and J 0 bases short, with 5 bases between. The CDR3 extends over 14 amino acids. CDR3 loop: CASSPSSYNSPLHF. In nucleotides, the CDR3 is TGTGCCAGCAGTCCGAGCTCCTATAATTCACCCCTCCACTTT.

The CDR3 protein is CASSFQGISAGYTF. DNA of the CDR3: TGCGCCAGCAGTTTTCAGGGGATTTCGGCTGGCTACACCTTC. The chain is built from TRBV5-1 and TRBJ1-2, with a weak D call TRBD1 (6 bases). V was pared by 5 bases and J by 7 bases, with 18 bases between. This CDR3 contains 14 residues. Germline CDR1 and CDR2: SGHRS and YFSETQ.

V gene TRBV7-8 combines with J gene TRBJ1-2; 8 bases align to TRBD1. This CDR3 has 14 amino acids. Germline V lookup: CDR1 SGHVS, CDR2 FQNEAQ. V shed 5 bases, J shed 0 bases, and the junction held 2 bases outside the gene matches. This CDR3 reads CASSLDRANYGYTF. CDR3 coding DNA: TGTGCCAGCAGCCTGGACAGGGCTAACTATGGCTACACCTTC. The complete variable domain, with remaining parts taken from reference TRBV7-8 and TRBJ1-2, reads GAGVSQSPRYKVAKRGQDVALRCDPISGHVSLFWYQQALGQGPEFLTYFQNEAQLDKSGLPSDRFFAERPEGSVSTLKIQRTQQEDSAVYLCASSLDRANYGYTFGSGTRLTVV.

This chain connects TRBV19 to TRBJ1-5; 12 positions match TRBD1. J gave up 7 bases and V 10 bases, and 17 bases lay outside the gene matches. Germline assignment: CDR1 LNHDA and CDR2 SQIVND (reference sequence). CDR3 size: 17 residues. CDR3 loop: CATSRRGGQGAGQPQHF. The CDR3 coding sequence is TGTGCCACCAGTCGCCGTGGGGGACAGGGGGCTGGGCAGCCCCAGCATTTT.

V usage is TRBV11-3 and J usage is TRBJ1-3; 12 nucleotides align to TRBD1. V dropped 3 bases and J dropped 6; count of bases not matched to a gene: 3. The length of the CDR3 is 15 residues. From germline, CDR1 is SGHNT and CDR2 YENEEA. The CDR3 region is CASSFPGQGANTIYF. CDR3 coding DNA: TGTGCCAGCAGCTTCCCGGGACAGGGGGCAAACACCATATATTTT. Supplemented by reference TRBV11-3 and TRBJ1-3, the full variable domain reads EAGVVQSPRYKIIEKKQPVAFWCNPISGHNTLYWYLQNLGQGPELLIRYENEEAVDDSQLPKDRFSAERLKGVDSTLKIQPAELGDSAVYLCASSFPGQGANTIYFGEGSWLTVV.

The rearrangement links TRBV7-8 to TRBJ2-6; D ambiguous. CDR1 is SGHVS, CDR2 FQNEAQ, per germline. The V gene lost 2 bases and the J gene lost 12 bases, with 8 bases spanning the gap. The CDR3 contains 12 residues. The CDR3 reads CASSLSLPVLTF. Written as DNA, the CDR3 is TGTGCCAGCAGCTTATCCCTCCCCGTCCTGACTTTC.

The rearrangement uses TRBV3-1 (or the pseudogene TRBV3-2) and TRBJ1-2; D might be TRBD1 (5 bases). V gave up 4 bases and J gave up 4 bases, with 10 bases separating them. This CDR3 has 13 amino acids. Germline-derived CDR1 and CDR2 are LGHDT and YNNKEL (reference sequence). CDR3 amino acids: CASSPRQGYGYTF. The CDR3 DNA reads as TGTGCCAGCAGCCCACGCCAGGGCTATGGCTACACCTTC.

The chain combines TRBV16 with TRBJ2-7, with D unclear. V lost 6 bases and J 5 bases, leaving 11 bases between the germline ends. Germline-derived CDR1 and CDR2 are KGHSY and FQNENV. CDR3 length: 12 amino acids. The CDR3 here is CASSNAMDEQYF. CDR3 in DNA: TGTGCCAGCAGTAACGCGATGGACGAGCAGTACTTC.

This clone occurred once. This chain links TRBV6-5 with TRBJ2-1; 7 positions match TRBD1. After removal of 6 bases from V and 6 bases from J, the junction contained 8 bases not matched to a gene. This CDR3 spans 14 amino acids. Germline V CDR1 and CDR2: MNHEY, SVGAGI. CDR3 amino acids: CASSSRTGRNEQFF. CDR3 bases: TGTGCCAGCAGCTCCCGGACAGGTCGCAATGAGCAGTTCTTC.

In DNA, the CDR3 is TGTGCCAGCTCACGCGGGCAAAACTATGGCTACACCTTC. The encoded protein is CASSRGQNYGYTF. The rearrangement links TRBV6-5 to TRBJ1-2; D not resolved. V was pared by 8 bases and J by 2 bases, with 12 bases between. This CDR3 spans 13 amino acids. The germline V gene encodes CDR1 MNHEY and CDR2 SVGAGI.

The chain has TRBV14 and TRBJ1-1, with D possibly matching TRBD1 (5 bases). CDR1 and CDR2 (germline): SGHDN, FVKESK. This CDR3 is built from 14 residues. V was trimmed by 3 bases and J by 7 bases, leaving 15 bases between them. The CDR3 region is CASSHPEAGIEAFF. For the CDR3, the DNA is TGTGCCAGCAGCCACCCTGAGGCAGGGATTGAAGCTTTCTTT.

V usage is TRBV7-2 and J usage is TRBJ2-1, with 8 bases aligning to TRBD1. The CDR3 has 15 residues. CDR1 is SGHTA, CDR2 FQGNSA, per germline. V trimming: 5 bases; J trimming: 6 bases; junction bases outside the gene matches: 9. CDR3 sequence reads: CASSLGTGGTNEQFF. The DNA for the CDR3 is TGTGCCAGCAGCCTAGGTACAGGGGGGACCAATGAGCAGTTCTTC.

The chain links TRBV14 to TRBJ1-2, with D unresolved. Germline values: CDR1 SGHDN, CDR2 FVKESK. CDR3 length: 15 amino acids. V was pared by 0 bases and J by 5 bases, with 13 bases between. CDR3 coding DNA: TGTGCCAGCAGCCAAGATCTGGGCAGCCCTTATGGCTACACCTTC. This translates into CASSQDLGSPYGYTF. The whole variable domain, remainder taken from reference TRBV14 and TRBJ1-2, is EAGVTQFPSHSVIEKGQTVTLRCDPISGHDNLYWYRRVMGKEIKFLLHFVKESKQDESGMPNNRFLAERTGGTYSTLKVQPAELEDSGVYFCASSQDLGSPYGYTFGSGTRLTVV.

The rearrangement joins TRBV6-1 to TRBJ1-3; D is unclear. CDR1 MNHNS and CDR2 SASEGT come from the germline V gene. The CDR3 totals 15 residues. V lost 1 base and J lost 8, with 15 bases in between. The CDR3 DNA reads as TGTGCCAGCAGTGAAGAATGGAGGCAGCCTCACACCATATATTTT. Translation: CASSEEWRQPHTIYF.

The V and J genes are TRBV5-5 and TRBJ1-2; D unclear. V lost 1 base to trimming and J lost 8 bases, with 21 bases between them. CDR3 size: 16 residues. CDR1 is SGHKS, CDR2 YYEKEE, per germline (reference sequence). CDR3 sequence: CASSLFSRGNTEGYTF. In DNA form, the CDR3 reads TGTGCCAGCAGCTTGTTCAGTAGAGGGAATACGGAGGGCTACACCTTC.

This clone has a handful of counts. J is TRBJ1-1 and V is TRBV18; no firm D call. V was pared by 4 bases and J by 5 bases, with 14 bases between. The CDR3 has 14 amino acids. Germline CDR1 KGHSH, CDR2 LQKENI. CDR3 in DNA: TGTGCCAGCTCACTACAGTCGGGAGAAACTGAAGCTTTCTTT. Protein: CASSLQSGETEAFF.

The rearrangement uses TRBV11-3 and TRBJ2-3; perhaps TRBD2 as D (5 bases). Per the germline V gene, CDR1 is SGHNT and CDR2 is YENEEA. This CDR3 has 14 residues. V lost 4 bases, J lost 3 bases, and 11 bases lay in between. This chain's CDR3 is CASSSATGTDTQYF. The DNA for the CDR3 is TGTGCCAGCAGCTCCGCGACGGGGACAGATACGCAGTATTTT.

The CDR3 DNA reads TGTGCCAGCAGGAATCGGGGTTCCTACAATGAGCAGTTCTTC. Its protein product is CASRNRGSYNEQFF. The chain employs TRBV5-6 and TRBJ2-1; a weak D match, TRBD2 (5 bases). V shed 5 bases and J shed 1 base, with 10 bases lying between them. CDR3 length: 14 residues. From germline, CDR1 is SGHDT and CDR2 YYEEEE.

J is TRBJ1-2 and V is TRBV28; D ambiguous. The length of the CDR3 is 13 residues. V was clipped by 7 bases and J by 7 bases, with 16 bases between them. Germline values: CDR1 MDHEN, CDR2 SYDVKM. CDR3 residues: CASTQRGIGGYTF. CDR3 in DNA: TGTGCCAGCACTCAGCGGGGTATTGGTGGCTACACCTTC.

The chain recombines TRBV5-1 with TRBJ2-1; the match to TRBD1 covers 7 bases. J lost 6 bases, V lost 4 bases, and 13 bases had no gene match. Germline assignment: CDR1 SGHRS and CDR2 YFSETQ. CDR3 length: 16 residues. The CDR3 nucleotides are TGCGCCAGCAGCAGGAAGACAGGGTTGGTGTCCAATGAGCAGTTCTTC. Its translation is CASSRKTGLVSNEQFF.

V is TRBV6-5 and J is TRBJ2-2; tentatively, D is TRBD2 (6 bases). Germline CDR1 MNHEY, CDR2 SVGAGI. This CDR3 region has 15 residues. V was pared by 7 bases and J by 3 bases, with 15 bases between. CDR3 amino acids: CASTLSGGDTGELFF. The CDR3 DNA sequence: TGTGCCAGCACCCTTAGCGGAGGGGACACCGGGGAGCTGTTTTTT.

This clone turned up a few times. The J gene is TRBJ2-1, the V gene TRBV6-5, with D uncertain. Germline CDR1 MNHEY, CDR2 SVGAGI. The length of the CDR3 is 12 residues. The V and J ends lost 10 bases and 11 bases respectively, with 18 bases between them. Here the CDR3 reads CATRHEVFQQFF. The CDR3 DNA reads as TGTGCCACCCGGCACGAGGTGTTCCAGCAGTTCTTC.